This record looks at one T cell receptor beta chain sequence and its context. The sample carries other DNA sequences with the same CDR3. DNA at about 0.2 ug, approximately 30,000 T cell genomes, went into sorted-subset replicate PCRs. Sequenced by immunoSEQ multiplex PCR; TCRdb stores in-frame clones only, minus some. The sample shows some 2,000,000 clones, about 94% of them seen only once. The data were obtained in a study of shared clonotypes between healthy human individuals. Study-level background: A couple of women and a few men aged 18 to 49 served as donors.

Germline V gene sequence: CDR1 SNHLY, CDR2 FYNNEI. The CDR3 has 15 residues. The V segment lost 4 bases and the J segment 0 bases; nucleotides outside the gene matches: 5. The rearrangement joins TRBV2 to TRBJ2-7; 8 bases agree with TRBD2. Input material: naive CD4+ T cells sorted from blood. Sample subset: CD45RA+ positively selected. This receptor was identified in a man aged 18-30 years in good health. DNA for the CDR3: TGTGCCAGCAGTGTGAACCGGGGGGGCTCCTACGAGCAGTACTTC. Its protein is CASSVNRGGSYEQYF.